The rows below give T cell receptor beta chains drawn from one sample of a study of molecular identifiers for immune sequencing clone quantification. One entry per CDR3 protein, called by TCRdb with MiXCR from the PCR reads. The sample has 80,000 to 130,000 distinct CDR3 sequences, roughly a third seen once. Sequences were obtained from naive CD8+ T cells from blood, with Jurkat cell RNA spiked in. The receptors were sampled from a human donor in good health. Some libraries in this study had Jurkat cell RNA spiked in. Each CDR3 is given with its conserved first and last residue. A clone size is listed for some rows: how often the clone was seen (once, few, many), or a class if it is expanded.

-	TRBV28	TRBJ2-7	CASSLYRESEYYEQYF
few	TRBV4-1	TRBJ2-7	CASSPTGGGFYEQYF
-	TRBV4-2	TRBJ2-7	CASSQEHGSYEQYF
-	TRBV28	TRBJ2-7	CASSSRNRGYEQYF
few	TRBV28	TRBJ2-2	CASSWTIGPGQTNTGELFF
many	TRBV28	TRBJ2-7	CASSLKPRLEQYF
few	TRBV4-1	TRBJ2-7	CASSQDPRTGGFNEQYF
-	TRBV2	TRBJ2-5	CASRTLRDLWTQYF
-	TRBV13	TRBJ2-1	CASSPKREGRDERFF
many	TRBV29-1	TRBJ2-3	CSVEEDTQYF
-	TRBV15	TRBJ1-5	CATSSVWGGQPQHF
few	TRBV9	TRBJ1-5	CASSVGAFSNQPQHF
-	TRBV9	TRBJ2-1	CASSVRQVSEQFF
-	TRBV28	TRBJ1-4	CASSLYWSNEKLFF
few	TRBV20-1	TRBJ2-3	CSARIGAGPYTDTQYF
many	TRBV4-3	TRBJ2-3	CASSQGGRSTDTQYF
-	TRBV12-3/TRBV12-4	TRBJ2-2	CASSLGTNTGELFF
many	TRBV20-1	TRBJ2-7	CSAGDSAYEQYF
-	TRBV4-1	TRBJ2-1	CASSQIPDGLGDEQFF
-	TRBV5-1	TRBJ1-5	CASILSGRIQPQHF
many	TRBV28	TRBJ2-3	CASSRALTDTQYF
-	TRBV28	TRBJ2-7	CASSLEKLGGYEQYF
few	TRBV10-2	TRBJ2-7	CASSDGGRAWYEQYF
few	TRBV4-1	TRBJ1-5	CASSQWDSNQPQHF
few	TRBV28	TRBJ2-3	CASSLFTGISTDTQYF
few	TRBV9	TRBJ2-1	CASSVEHYPTYNEQFF
-	TRBV27	TRBJ2-1	CASSQHQDWAIEQFF
many	TRBV7-2	TRBJ1-4	CASSLVFATNEKLFF
many	TRBV20-1	TRBJ2-3	CSARRDNTDTQYF
-	TRBV4-1	TRBJ1-4	CASSPTAAKEKLFF
-	TRBV10-3	TRBJ1-2	CAISESGTTNYGYTF
-	TRBV27	TRBJ2-7	CARSLYGRAIDEQCF
many	TRBV7-3	TRBJ2-5	CASSKTGGGETQYF
-	TRBV4-3	TRBJ2-2	CASSQTQGNTGELFF
-	TRBV7-6	TRBJ2-2	CASSKQNTGELFF
-	TRBV11-2	TRBJ2-7	CASTDENSYEQYF